This T cell receptor (beta chain) came from a study of T cells in tuberculosis. This CDR3 has 16 amino acids. J gave up 0 bases and V 5 bases, and 7 bases lay outside the gene matches. Germline values: CDR1 MDHEN, CDR2 SYDVKM. Clones were sequenced by immunoSEQ multiplex PCR, and TCRdb holds only the in-frame ones, with some missing. The sample comprises 40,000 or so clones, approximately 94% of which are singletons, and 3.5% to 5% rests with the top ten. Described time point: new active TB diagnosis, blood taken before or within 7 days of starting treatment. A remark on this clone: Its cognate antigen is unknown.

Study-wide results and caveats: GEM motif frequencies gave around 70% accuracy; the GMM repertoire gave roughly 86%.

This clonotype was sampled from an adult with tuberculosis. Sequencing used PBMCs, obtained at tuberculosis diagnosis. The V gene is TRBV28, the J gene TRBJ2-3; 8 bases align to TRBD2. The CDR3 loop reads CASSHSSGPSTDTQYF. CDR3 coding DNA: TGTGCCAGCAGTCACTCTAGCGGGCCCAGCACAGATACGCAGTATTTT.